This T cell receptor beta chain stems from a study of vaccination and CD4 T cells after COVID-19. A few counts support this clonotype. Its antigen remains unidentified. Stated treatment: roughly 10-day PBMC culture with coronavirus spike peptide pools or control peptides (ViraFEST assay). Once obtained from cultured CD4+ T cells, the DNA was sequenced using the Oncomine TCR Beta short-read assay. TCRdb independently ran MiXCR on the PCR reads; one entry per CDR3 protein. Of around 17,000 distinct CDR3 sequences listed, about 40% were seen once; the top ten hold approximately 25%. The V gene lost 0 bases and the J gene lost 7 bases, with 15 bases spanning the gap. The CDR3 runs 16 residues. In germline, CDR1 is LNHNV, CDR2 YYDKDF (reference sequence).

The chain joins TRBV15 to TRBJ1-4; D gene uncertain. This specimen was CD4+ T cells from blood, cultured in vitro, taken before SARS-CoV-2 vaccination. The TCR was taken from a human donor who received a COVID-19 vaccine. CDR3 residues: CATSRDSVATGEKLFF. For the CDR3, the DNA is TGTGCCACCAGCAGAGATTCCGTCGCGACGGGTGAAAAACTGTTTTTT.